This T cell receptor (beta chain) originates from a study of blood T cells in healthy people across ages. Through a sample-barcoded 5' primer and a J-beta primer mix, a second PCR was run for about 7 to 12 cycles. TCRdb reprocessed the 5' RACE reads with MiXCR, giving one entry per CDR3 protein. The data contain around 900,000 distinct CDR3 sequences, 51% of them seen just once; the ten biggest clones take up around 21%. The CDR3 covers 14 residues. In germline, CDR1 is MDHEN, CDR2 SYDVKM. V shed 6 bases and J shed 4 bases, with 14 bases lying between them. This clonotype was seen a few times. The chain has TRBV28 and TRBJ2-3; tentatively, D is TRBD1 or TRBD2 (5 bases each). The receptor's source is a woman aged 55-69 years in good health. Sequenced: blood. The chain's CDR3 is CASSPHGASDTQYF. The CDR3 DNA reads TGTGCCAGCAGCCCTCACGGGGCCTCAGATACGCAGTATTTT.